The 22 T cell receptor beta chains below come from one sample, sequenced in a study of T-cell memory formation after mild COVID-19. TCRdb passed the 5' RACE reads through MiXCR, listing each CDR3 protein once. The sample consists of around 200,000 distinct CDR3 sequences, approximately 18% of them appearing once. Sequenced input: PBMCs or a T cell subset sorted from them (not recorded which). All receptors derive from a man in his late teens or twenties who had mild COVID-19 (a few samples of this study predate the infection). Cell type and time point are not known.

This sequence joins TRBV7-2 and TRBJ1-2; D is ambiguous. From germline, CDR1 is SGHTA and CDR2 FQGNSA. V was trimmed by 6 bases and J by 2 bases, leaving 13 bases between them. The CDR3 is made up of 14 amino acids. The CDR3 DNA reads as TGTGCCAGCAGTGACTTCCAGCAGAACTATGGCTACACCTTC. Its translation is CASSDFQQNYGYTF.

This sequence joins TRBV4-1 and TRBJ1-1; possibly TRBD1 for D (5 bases). From germline, CDR1 is MGHRA and CDR2 YSYEKL. The CDR3 contains 17 residues. Trimming took 4 bases from V and 1 from J, leaving 19 bases between them. The CDR3 nucleotides are TGCGCCAGCAGCCGTCTCGGCCACTCGGGGGGGAACACTGAAGCTTTCTTT. Its translation is CASSRLGHSGGNTEAFF.

Only a few counts were recorded for this clonotype. The V call is TRBV5-1, the J call TRBJ2-3; D remains unclear. The CDR3 contains 15 residues. Germline V gives CDR1 SGHRS, CDR2 YFSETQ. V was trimmed by 0 bases and J by 4 bases, leaving 12 bases between them. CDR3 region: CASSLVGSLADTQYF. DNA of the CDR3: TGCGCCAGCAGCTTGGTAGGTAGCCTGGCAGATACGCAGTATTTT.

V and J are TRBV9 and TRBJ1-1; D might be TRBD1 (5 bases). The CDR3 extends over 14 amino acids. Per germline, CDR1 SGDLS and CDR2 YYNGEE. V lost 4 bases and J lost 4, with 14 bases in between. In DNA, the CDR3 is TGTGCCAGCAGCACCATGACAGTCGGCACTGAAGCTTTCTTT. Translating it yields CASSTMTVGTEAFF.

The V and J genes are TRBV4-1 and TRBJ2-1, with 8 bases identical to TRBD2. The V gene end was trimmed by 4 bases and the J gene end by 5 bases; junction bases not matched to a gene: 7. CDR1 is MGHRA, CDR2 YSYEKL, per germline. This CDR3 is 15 amino acids long. The CDR3 region is CASSPVPGGNNEQFF. CDR3 bases: TGCGCCAGCAGCCCAGTCCCGGGGGGGAACAATGAGCAGTTCTTC.

This clonotype showed up just a few times. The chain is built from TRBV2 and TRBJ2-2; perhaps TRBD1 as D (5 bases). Trimming removed 6 bases at V and 7 bases at J, with 12 bases between. Germline CDR1 and CDR2: SNHLY and FYNNEI. CDR3 length equals 13 residues. The DNA of the CDR3 is TGTGCCAGCAGCACAAGACAGTTCGGGGAGCTGTTTTTT. Its protein product is CASSTRQFGELFF.

The CDR3 DNA reads TGTGCCAGCTCACGATGGGAGGGGCGCAATCAGCCCCAGCATTTT. This gives the protein CASSRWEGRNQPQHF. The genes are TRBV18 and TRBJ1-5, with D tentatively TRBD1 (5 bases). Trimming cost V 4 bases and J 2 bases, with 12 bases left between them. This CDR3 has 15 amino acids. Germline V gene sequence: CDR1 KGHSH, CDR2 LQKENI.

The rearrangement uses TRBV7-2 and TRBJ2-1; a possible D gene is TRBD1 (5 bases). In germline, CDR1 is SGHTA, CDR2 FQGNSA. V shed 3 bases and J shed 2 bases, with 11 bases lying between them. This CDR3 comprises 15 residues. CDR3 DNA sequence: TGTGCCAGCAGCTTGAGGACATTTACCTACAATGAGCAGTTCTTC. Translation: CASSLRTFTYNEQFF.

V gene TRBV4-3 combines with J gene TRBJ1-6; D is undetermined. In germline, CDR1 is LGHNA, CDR2 YSLEER. V shed 0 bases and J shed 10 bases, with 10 bases lying between them. This CDR3 is built from 14 residues. The CDR3 loop reads CASSQESGYSPLHF. The CDR3 region has the DNA TGCGCCAGCAGCCAAGAAAGCGGATACTCACCCCTCCACTTT.

The genes are TRBV5-1 and TRBJ2-5, with a tentative D call TRBD1 (5 bases). The CDR3 runs 14 residues. Germline CDR1 SGHRS, CDR2 YFSETQ. With 2 bases removed from V and 2 bases from J, the gap between germline ends came to 10 bases. The CDR3 protein is CASSFTGPQETQYF. CDR3 coding DNA: TGCGCCAGCAGCTTCACAGGCCCACAAGAGACCCAGTACTTC.

This chain uses TRBV5-1 with TRBJ2-2; weak D call: TRBD1 (6 bases). The CDR3 spans 15 residues. Germline CDR1 reads SGHRS; CDR2 reads YFSETQ. V was shortened by 3 bases and J by 1 base, with 10 bases between the two germline ends. The CDR3 is CASSSRQENTGELFF. The CDR3 DNA follows: TGCGCCAGCAGCTCACGACAGGAGAACACCGGGGAGCTGTTTTTT. Variable domain in full (rest from reference TRBV5-1 and TRBJ2-2): KAGVTQTPRYLIKTRGQQVTLSCSPISGHRSVSWYQQTPGQGLQFLFEYFSETQRNKGNFPGRFSGRQFSNSRSEMNVSTLELGDSALYLCASSSRQENTGELFFGEGSRLTVL.

CDR3 nucleotides: TGTGCCAGCAGCTCCTCGGGGGTGAGCACAGATACGCAGTATTTT. It translates to CASSSSGVSTDTQYF. The V and J genes are TRBV7-9 and TRBJ2-3; D possibly corresponds to TRBD2 (6 bases). The CDR3 runs 15 residues. The germline V and J ends were trimmed by 4 bases and 0 bases, with 11 bases remaining between them. Per the germline V gene, CDR1 is SEHNR and CDR2 is FQNEAQ (reference sequence).

The chain links TRBV7-9 to TRBJ1-2; D not resolved. The V end was cut by 4 bases, the J end by 4 bases, with 10 bases between. Germline lookup yields CDR1 SEHNR and CDR2 FQNEAQ (reference sequence). There are 13 residues in the CDR3. The CDR3 is CASSSDGSYGYTF. The CDR3 coding sequence is TGTGCCAGCAGCTCCGACGGGAGCTATGGCTACACCTTC. The entire variable domain, with the rest obtained from reference TRBV7-9 and TRBJ1-2, is as follows: DTGVSQNPRHKITKRGQNVTFRCDPISEHNRLYWYRQTLGQGPEFLTYFQNEAQLEKSRLLSDRFSAERPKGSFSTLEIQRTEQGDSAMYLCASSSDGSYGYTFGSGTRLTVV.

This chain joins TRBV3-1 and TRBJ2-7; TRBD2 might be the D (6 bases). The CDR3 covers 14 residues. The ends were cut back, 3 bases at V and 6 bases at J, with 15 bases in the middle. Germline CDR1 is LGHDT and CDR2 is YNNKEL (reference sequence). CDR3 sequence reads: CASSHGGTPSEQYV. The CDR3 DNA sequence: TGTGCCAGCAGCCACGGAGGGACCCCCAGCGAGCAGTACGTC.

The V gene is TRBV7-2, the J gene TRBJ2-5; D remains unclear. CDR1 is SGHTA and CDR2 is FQGNSA in the germline V gene. Trimming removed 3 bases at V and 2 bases at J, with 10 bases between. This CDR3 comprises 14 residues. The CDR3 spells CASSLAATQETQYF. CDR3 DNA sequence: TGTGCCAGCAGCTTGGCGGCAACTCAAGAGACCCAGTACTTC.

This clonotype was counted a few times. This chain uses TRBV5-1 with TRBJ2-1; D call uncertain. The CDR3 covers 14 residues. V gave up 1 base and J gave up 4 bases, with 9 bases separating them. Germline CDR1 reads SGHRS; CDR2 reads YFSETQ. CDR3 DNA: TGCGCCAGCAGCTTGCAGCTCACATACAATGAGCAGTTCTTC. Encoded protein: CASSLQLTYNEQFF.

V usage is TRBV6-2 or TRBV6-3 and J usage is TRBJ2-2; perhaps TRBD2 as D (6 bases). This CDR3 spans 16 amino acids. V was cut by 6 bases and J by 0 bases, with 14 bases left in between. Per germline, CDR1 MNHEY and CDR2 SVGEGT. CDR3 nucleotides: TGTGCCAGCAGAAAGGGGAGGACTGCGAACACCGGGGAGCTGTTTTTT. Translated, it gives CASRKGRTANTGELFF.

The chain joins TRBV19 to TRBJ2-7, with 8 bases aligning to TRBD1. Germline-derived CDR1 and CDR2 are LNHDA and SQIVND (reference sequence). J gave up 2 bases and V 5 bases, and 8 bases lay outside the gene matches. This CDR3 is 15 amino acids long. Written as DNA, the CDR3 is TGTGCCAGTAGTGCCACGGACAGGGAGCCCTACGAGCAGTACTTC. Amino acids: CASSATDREPYEQYF.

The V gene is TRBV5-1, the J gene TRBJ2-1; D perhaps matches TRBD2 (7 bases). CDR1 is SGHRS and CDR2 is YFSETQ in the germline V gene. The CDR3 length is 14 residues. The V end lost 1 base, the J end lost 7 bases, and 12 bases lay between the germline ends. The CDR3 DNA sequence: TGCGCCAGCAGCTTGAATCGGGGGGCGAATGAGCAGTTCTTC. Residues: CASSLNRGANEQFF.

The V call is TRBV10-3, the J call TRBJ2-7; TRBD2 matches 9 bases. The CDR3 runs 15 residues. Germline-derived CDR1 and CDR2 are ENHRY and SYGVKD. V was clipped by 2 bases and J by 4 bases; unmatched bases: 6. The CDR3 DNA is TGTGCCATCAGTGAGCCCGGACTAGCGCTGTACGAGCAGTACTTC. It translates to CAISEPGLALYEQYF.

The chain has TRBV20-1 and TRBJ1-4; D is uncertain. Germline V gives CDR1 DFQATT, CDR2 SNEGSKA (reference sequence). The CDR3 consists of 13 residues. V lost 1 base, J lost 8 bases, and 11 bases lay in between. CDR3: CSARASAPEKLFF. The CDR3 DNA is TGCAGTGCTAGAGCGTCGGCCCCCGAAAAACTGTTTTTT.

In this sample, this clonotype turned up a few times. The chain carries TRBV15 and TRBJ1-6, with 8 bases lining up with TRBD1. The CDR3 contains 17 residues. Losses at the gene ends were 0 bases for V and 8 bases for J; bases not matched to a gene: 9. Germline CDR1 LNHNV, CDR2 YYDKDF (reference sequence). This CDR3 is CATSRDTDRVFYSPLHF. The CDR3 DNA follows: TGTGCCACCAGCAGAGACACGGACAGGGTATTCTATTCACCCCTCCACTTT.